A selection of T cell receptor beta chains follows, all from one sample in a study of cytomegalovirus exposure and HLA in healthy donors. TCRdb's copy holds only in-frame clones and misses some; the assay was immunoSEQ multiplex PCR. This sample has approximately 160,000 clones; 60% to 80% occur once, and the top ten carry 4% to 5.5%. Sequencing was done on a sample of PBMCs. The receptors originated from a male donor in good health and CMV-seronegative. Each CDR3 is given with its conserved first and last residue. D genes are given only for firm matches. Expanded clones are given a class, and other clones once, few, many or no size at all.

size,V,D,J,CDR3,DNA
-,TRBV6-5,TRBD2,TRBJ2-5,CASSNSGGIRETQYF,TGTGCCAGCAGCAACAGCGGGGGGATCAGGGAGACCCAGTACTTC
-,TRBV27,-,TRBJ2-7,CASSDLRESGYEQYF,TGTGCCAGCAGTGACCTGCGAGAGAGCGGCTACGAGCAGTACTTC
-,TRBV10-3,TRBD2,TRBJ2-1,CAISPPAGGPSEQFF,TGTGCCATCAGCCCCCCAGCGGGGGGGCCTAGTGAGCAGTTCTTC
-,TRBV18,-,TRBJ2-2,CASSSSGGAGELFF,TGTGCCAGCTCTTCCTCAGGAGGGGCCGGGGAGCTGTTTTTT
few,TRBV29-1,-,TRBJ2-5,CSVFPGTGEETQYF,TGCAGCGTTTTCCCCGGAACAGGAGAAGAGACCCAGTACTTC
-,TRBV30,-,TRBJ2-7,CAWSFFTYEQYF,TGTGCCTGGAGTTTCTTTACCTACGAGCAGTACTTC
-,TRBV11-1,-,TRBJ2-3,CASSLSVSDTQYF,TGTGCCAGCAGCTTATCAGTGTCAGATACGCAGTATTTT
few,TRBV5-1,-,TRBJ2-7,CASSPGLTNYEQYF,TGCGCCAGCAGCCCGGGACTGACAAACTACGAGCAGTACTTC
-,TRBV20-1,-,TRBJ2-7,CSASQDYEQYF,TGCAGTGCTTCACAGGACTACGAGCAGTACTTC
-,TRBV6-5,-,TRBJ1-1,CASSYSSGYTEAFF,TGTGCCAGCAGTTACTCGTCGGGGTACACTGAAGCTTTCTTT
-,TRBV12-5,TRBD1,TRBJ2-1,CASGPGQGAYNEQFF,TGTGCTAGTGGTCCGGGACAGGGAGCCTACAATGAGCAGTTCTTC
-,TRBV10-2,-,TRBJ1-4,CASNVQGLGEKLFF,TGCGCCAGCAATGTACAGGGTTTGGGTGAAAAACTGTTTTTT
few,TRBV5-1,-,TRBJ2-2,CASSLSESGELFF,TGCGCCAGCAGCTTGTCGGAGAGCGGGGAGCTGTTTTTT
-,TRBV25-1,TRBD1,TRBJ2-7,CASSDSIGQAYEQYF,TGTGCCAGCAGTGATTCCATCGGACAGGCCTACGAGCAGTACTTC
-,TRBV7-9,TRBD2,TRBJ2-7,CASSLGTSAYEQYF,TGTGCCAGCAGCCTGGGGACTAGCGCCTACGAGCAGTACTTC
-,TRBV28,TRBD2,TRBJ2-1,CASSFPGLSMNEQFF,TGTGCCAGCAGTTTCCCGGGACTAAGTATGAATGAGCAGTTCTTC
-,TRBV9,-,TRBJ1-3,CASSLSGPSSGNTIYF,TGTGCCAGCAGCCTGTCAGGGCCCAGCTCTGGAAACACCATATATTTT
-,TRBV27,TRBD2,TRBJ2-7,CASSLTSGRYNEQYF,TGTGCCAGCAGTCTGACTAGCGGGAGGTACAACGAGCAGTACTTC
-,TRBV5-1,-,TRBJ2-5,CASSLAGVNQETQYF,TGCGCCAGCAGCTTGGCCGGGGTAAACCAAGAGACCCAGTACTTC
-,TRBV7-9,TRBD1,TRBJ2-5,CASSLVLNRGIRETQYF,TGTGCCAGCAGCTTAGTTCTTAACAGGGGAATTAGAGAGACCCAGTACTTC
-,TRBV9,TRBD1,TRBJ1-1,CASSVGGGANTEAFF,TGTGCCAGCAGCGTAGGAGGGGGCGCGAACACTGAAGCTTTCTTT
-,TRBV6-1,-,TRBJ1-1,CASSEGAGRNTEAFF,TGTGCCAGCAGTGAAGGAGCTGGGAGGAACACTGAAGCTTTCTTT
-,TRBV7-2,-,TRBJ2-3,CASSRGAGLPYF,TGTGCCAGCAGCCGTGGGGCAGGGCTCCCATATTTT
-,TRBV27,-,TRBJ2-6,CASSLRGSLLSGANVLTF,TGTGCCAGCAGTTTGCGGGGCAGTCTACTCTCTGGGGCCAACGTCCTGACTTTC
-,TRBV19,-,TRBJ1-2,CASSIPDGYTF,TGTGCCAGTAGTATACCCGATGGCTACACCTTC
-,TRBV7-9,TRBD1,TRBJ2-1,CASSFNRDRGRYNEQFF,TGTGCCAGCAGCTTTAACCGGGACAGGGGGCGATACAATGAGCAGTTCTTC
-,TRBV9,TRBD1,TRBJ1-2,CASSVDRDYGYTF,TGTGCCAGCAGCGTGGACAGGGACTATGGCTACACCTTC
-,TRBV19,TRBD1,TRBJ1-2,CASSIRAGGSDGYTF,TGTGCCAGTAGTATTCGCGCAGGGGGCTCCGATGGCTACACCTTC
-,TRBV6-6,-,TRBJ1-3,CASSGRGGKAGNTIYF,TGTGCCAGCAGTGGTAGAGGGGGTAAGGCTGGAAACACCATATATTTT
-,TRBV6-1,-,TRBJ2-7,CASLPIGRYEQYF,TGTGCCAGCCTCCCCATTGGGAGGTACGAGCAGTACTTC
-,TRBV10-3,-,TRBJ2-3,CAISGLATDTQYF,TGTGCCATCAGTGGGCTGGCCACAGATACGCAGTATTTT
few,TRBV29-1,TRBD1,TRBJ2-7,CSVGRQGGSYEQYF,TGCAGCGTTGGCCGACAGGGGGGCTCCTACGAGCAGTACTTC
-,TRBV6-4,-,TRBJ2-1,CASGSTTGRQFF,TGTGCCAGCGGTTCGACGACAGGCCGTCAGTTCTTC
-,TRBV5-1,-,TRBJ2-7,CASSFSPDRKGYEQYF,TGCGCCAGCAGCTTTTCGCCCGACAGGAAAGGTTACGAGCAGTACTTC
few,TRBV19,TRBD2,TRBJ2-5,CASSPGTSGKGETQYF,TGTGCCAGTAGTCCTGGGACTAGCGGGAAAGGGGAGACCCAGTACTTC
-,TRBV27,-,TRBJ1-2,CASSFAGAGYGYTF,TGTGCCAGCAGTTTTGCGGGGGCGGGGTATGGCTACACCTTC
few,TRBV29-1,TRBD1,TRBJ2-7,CSFHPGQGANEQYF,TGCAGCTTCCATCCGGGACAGGGGGCTAACGAGCAGTACTTC
-,TRBV6-6,-,TRBJ1-1,CASSYSRRLDTEAFF,TGTGCCAGCAGTTACTCAAGGAGATTGGACACTGAAGCTTTCTTT
once,TRBV28,-,TRBJ1-1,CASSLVVTGSTEAFF,TGTGCCAGCAGTTTAGTTGTCACAGGGAGTACTGAAGCTTTCTTT
few,TRBV6-5,TRBD2,TRBJ2-1,CASRASGRANEQFF,TGTGCCAGCAGGGCTAGCGGGAGGGCCAATGAGCAGTTCTTC
-,TRBV6-5,-,TRBJ1-3,CASSTGNTIYF,TGTGCCAGCAGCACAGGAAACACCATATATTTT
-,TRBV6-5,TRBD1,TRBJ2-3,CATNRDRGTDTQYF,TGTGCCACCAACCGGGACAGGGGCACAGATACGCAGTATTTT
-,TRBV4-1,-,TRBJ2-5,CASSQGPRSSEETQYF,TGCGCCAGCAGCCAAGGTCCACGCTCGAGTGAAGAGACCCAGTACTTC
-,TRBV28,TRBD2,TRBJ2-2,CASSLITSGGGELFF,TGTGCCAGCAGTTTAATAACTAGCGGAGGCGGGGAGCTGTTTTTT
-,TRBV6-5,-,TRBJ1-1,CASSYTRVGNTEAFF,TGTGCCAGCAGTTACACCCGGGTCGGGAACACTGAAGCTTTCTTT
-,TRBV6-4,-,TRBJ2-3,CASSEGDKLTDTQYF,TGTGCCAGCAGTGAAGGGGACAAACTCACAGATACGCAGTATTTT
-,TRBV19,TRBD1,TRBJ2-2,CASWDRRQTGELFF,TGTGCCAGTTGGGACAGGCGACAGACCGGGGAGCTGTTTTTT
-,TRBV4-3,TRBD2,TRBJ2-7,CASSQDGGTSGFSYEQYF,TGCGCCAGCAGCCAAGACGGAGGGACTAGCGGATTCTCCTACGAGCAGTACTTC
-,TRBV30,-,TRBJ2-7,CAWSYGLTDEQYF,TGTGCCTGGAGTTACGGACTAACCGACGAGCAGTACTTC
-,TRBV30,TRBD2,TRBJ2-3,CARDTSGASTDTQYF,TGTGCCAGAGACACTAGCGGAGCTAGCACAGATACGCAGTATTTT
-,TRBV27,-,TRBJ2-7,CASSNGQSYEQYF,TGTGCCAGCTCAAATGGGCAGTCCTACGAGCAGTACTTC
-,TRBV14,TRBD1,TRBJ2-3,CASSHRTGASTDTQYF,TGTGCCAGCAGCCACAGGACAGGGGCTAGCACAGATACGCAGTATTTT
-,TRBV5-1,TRBD1,TRBJ1-5,CASSPTGGSNQPQHF,TGCGCCAGCAGCCCGACAGGGGGCAGCAATCAGCCCCAGCATTTT
-,TRBV7-3,TRBD2,TRBJ2-7,CASSLAGGSSYEQYF,TGTGCCAGCAGCTTAGCGGGGGGAAGCTCCTACGAGCAGTACTTC
-,TRBV7-8,TRBD1,TRBJ1-5,CASSSNTGVGQPQHF,TGTGCCAGCAGCTCCAACACAGGGGTAGGTCAGCCCCAGCATTTT
-,TRBV6-6,TRBD1,TRBJ2-3,CASSYGQGGDTQYF,TGTGCCAGCAGTTACGGACAGGGGGGAGATACGCAGTATTTT
-,TRBV5-4,TRBD1,TRBJ2-7,CASSPGTGGPEQYF,TGTGCCAGCAGTCCCGGGACAGGGGGCCCCGAGCAGTACTTC